The source of this T cell receptor beta chain is a study of blood T cell repertoires in COVID-19. Across the study: Sources were T cells, B-cell-depleted T cells, or PBMCs; the material itself was cDNA or gDNA.

The CDR3 is made up of 13 amino acids. CDR1 and CDR2 (germline): SQVTM, ANQGSEA. V lost 4 bases and J lost 2, with 12 bases in between. Clones were read by immunoSEQ multiplex PCR, and TCRdb kept only the in-frame ones, dropping some. The sample includes 150,000 to 200,000 clones, about 90% of them seen just once. This TCR was sampled from a woman aged 60-75 years with COVID-19, enrolled during active disease. This chain connects TRBV29-1 to TRBJ2-7; D is unresolved. The sample comprised peripheral blood. In DNA form, the CDR3 reads TGCAGCGTTGTCGACTCGTTCCCCTACGAGCAGTACTTC. Protein product: CSVVDSFPYEQYF.